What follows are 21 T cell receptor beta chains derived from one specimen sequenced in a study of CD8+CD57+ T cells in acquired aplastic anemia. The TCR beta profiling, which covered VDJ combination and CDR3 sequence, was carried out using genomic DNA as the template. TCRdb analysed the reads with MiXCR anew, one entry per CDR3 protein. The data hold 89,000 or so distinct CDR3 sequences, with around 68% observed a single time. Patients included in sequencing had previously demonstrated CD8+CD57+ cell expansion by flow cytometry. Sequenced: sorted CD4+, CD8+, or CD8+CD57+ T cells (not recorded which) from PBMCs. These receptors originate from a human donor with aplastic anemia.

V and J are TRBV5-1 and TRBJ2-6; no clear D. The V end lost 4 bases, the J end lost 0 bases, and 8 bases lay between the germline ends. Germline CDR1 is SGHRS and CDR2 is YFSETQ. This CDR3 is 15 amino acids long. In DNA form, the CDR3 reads TGCGCCAGCAGCCTAACAACCTCTGGGGCCAACGTCCTGACTTTC. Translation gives CASSLTTSGANVLTF.

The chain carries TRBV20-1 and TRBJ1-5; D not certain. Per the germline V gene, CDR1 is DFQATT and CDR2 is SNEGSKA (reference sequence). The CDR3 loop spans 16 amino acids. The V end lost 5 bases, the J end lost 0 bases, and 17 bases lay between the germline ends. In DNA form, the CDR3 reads TGCAGTGCTCCCTCCGTGAGCGAGTATAGCAATCAGCCCCAGCATTTT. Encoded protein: CSAPSVSEYSNQPQHF.

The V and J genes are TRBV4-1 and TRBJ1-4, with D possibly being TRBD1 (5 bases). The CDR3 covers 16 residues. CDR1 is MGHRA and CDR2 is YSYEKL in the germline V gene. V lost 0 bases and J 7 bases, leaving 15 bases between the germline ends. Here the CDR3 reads CASSQDQGRGGEKLFF. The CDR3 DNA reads TGCGCCAGCAGCCAAGATCAGGGACGGGGAGGTGAAAAACTGTTTTTT.

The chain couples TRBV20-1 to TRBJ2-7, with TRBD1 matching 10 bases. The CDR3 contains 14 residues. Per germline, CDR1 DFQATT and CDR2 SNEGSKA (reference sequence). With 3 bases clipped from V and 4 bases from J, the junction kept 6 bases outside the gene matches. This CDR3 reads CSASGDRGAYEQYF. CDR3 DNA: TGCAGTGCTAGCGGGGACAGGGGAGCTTACGAGCAGTACTTC.

The CDR3 sequence is CAISAARGAFF. CDR3 sequence (DNA): TGTGCCATCAGTGCGGCCCGCGGAGCTTTCTTT. The V and J genes are TRBV10-3 and TRBJ1-1; D ambiguous. The CDR3 has 11 residues. CDR1 ENHRY and CDR2 SYGVKD come from the germline V gene. V was pared by 4 bases and J by 10 bases, with 10 bases between.

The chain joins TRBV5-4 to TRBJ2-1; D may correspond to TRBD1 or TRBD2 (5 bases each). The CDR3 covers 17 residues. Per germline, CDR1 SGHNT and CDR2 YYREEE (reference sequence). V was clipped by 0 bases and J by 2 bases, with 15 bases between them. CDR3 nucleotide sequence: TGTGCCAGCAGCTTGGTGGCTATGGGACCGACCTACAATGAGCAGTTCTTC. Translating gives CASSLVAMGPTYNEQFF.

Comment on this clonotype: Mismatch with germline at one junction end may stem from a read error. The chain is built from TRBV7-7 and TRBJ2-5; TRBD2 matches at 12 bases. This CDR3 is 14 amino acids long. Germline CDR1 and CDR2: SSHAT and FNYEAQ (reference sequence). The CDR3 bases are TGTGCTAGCAGCTTGGGACTAGCGGGTGGGACCCAGTACTTC. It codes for CASSLGLAGGTQYF.

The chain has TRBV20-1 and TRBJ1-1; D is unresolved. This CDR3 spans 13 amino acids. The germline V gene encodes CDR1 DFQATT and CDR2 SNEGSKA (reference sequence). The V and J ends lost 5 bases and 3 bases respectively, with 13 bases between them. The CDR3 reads CSARPFQHTEAFF. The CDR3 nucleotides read TGCAGTGCTCGCCCTTTTCAGCACACTGAAGCTTTCTTT.

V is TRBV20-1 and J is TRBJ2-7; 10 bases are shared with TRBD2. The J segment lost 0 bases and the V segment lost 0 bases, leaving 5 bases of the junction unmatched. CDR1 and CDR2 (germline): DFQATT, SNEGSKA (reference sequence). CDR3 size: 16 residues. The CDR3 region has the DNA TGCAGTGCTAGAGATCCGGGACTAGCGATCTCCTACGAGCAGTACTTC. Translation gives CSARDPGLAISYEQYF.

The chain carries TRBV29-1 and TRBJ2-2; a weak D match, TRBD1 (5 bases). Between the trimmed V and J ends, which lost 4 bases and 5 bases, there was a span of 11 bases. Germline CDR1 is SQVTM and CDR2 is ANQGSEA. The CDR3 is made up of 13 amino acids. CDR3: CSVAQGLTGELFF. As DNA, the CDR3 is TGCAGCGTTGCCCAGGGCTTGACCGGGGAGCTGTTTTTT.

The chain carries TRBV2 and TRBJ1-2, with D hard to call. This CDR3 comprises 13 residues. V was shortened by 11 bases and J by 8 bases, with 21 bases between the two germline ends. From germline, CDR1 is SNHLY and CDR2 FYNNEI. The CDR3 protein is CASPGRKAAGYTF. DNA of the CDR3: TGTGCCTCCCCAGGTCGGAAGGCCGCCGGCTACACCTTC.

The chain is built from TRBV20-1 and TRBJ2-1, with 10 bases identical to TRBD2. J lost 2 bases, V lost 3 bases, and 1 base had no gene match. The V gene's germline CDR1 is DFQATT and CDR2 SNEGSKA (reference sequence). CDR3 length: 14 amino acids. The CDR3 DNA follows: TGCAGTGCTAGCGGGACTAGCGCCTACAATGAGCAGTTCTTC. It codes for CSASGTSAYNEQFF.

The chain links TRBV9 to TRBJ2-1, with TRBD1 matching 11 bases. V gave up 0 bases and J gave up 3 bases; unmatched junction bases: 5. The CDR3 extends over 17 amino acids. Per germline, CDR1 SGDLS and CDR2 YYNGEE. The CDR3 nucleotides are TGTGCCAGCAGCGTAGTAGGGGGGACAGGGGGCTACAATGAGCAGTTCTTC. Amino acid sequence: CASSVVGGTGGYNEQFF.

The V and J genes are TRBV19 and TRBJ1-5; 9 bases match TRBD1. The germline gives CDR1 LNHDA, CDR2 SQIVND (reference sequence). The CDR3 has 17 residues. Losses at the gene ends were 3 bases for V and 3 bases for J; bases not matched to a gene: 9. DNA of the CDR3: TGTGCCAGTAGTATTCGTCGCGACAGGGGGATCAATCAGCCCCAGCATTTT. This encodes CASSIRRDRGINQPQHF.

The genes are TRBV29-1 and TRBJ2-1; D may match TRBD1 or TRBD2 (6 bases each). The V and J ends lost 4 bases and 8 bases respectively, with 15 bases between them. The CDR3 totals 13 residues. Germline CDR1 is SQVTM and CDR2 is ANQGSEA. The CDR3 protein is CSVVRGAGDEQFF. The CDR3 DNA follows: TGCAGCGTTGTTAGGGGGGCCGGGGATGAGCAGTTCTTC.

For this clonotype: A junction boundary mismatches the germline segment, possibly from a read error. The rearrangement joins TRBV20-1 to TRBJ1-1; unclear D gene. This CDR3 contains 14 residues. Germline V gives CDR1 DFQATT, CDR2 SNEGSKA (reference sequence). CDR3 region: CSARPPDRNTEASF. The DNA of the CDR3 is TGTAGTGCTAGACCCCCAGATCGAAACACTGAAGCTTCCTTT.

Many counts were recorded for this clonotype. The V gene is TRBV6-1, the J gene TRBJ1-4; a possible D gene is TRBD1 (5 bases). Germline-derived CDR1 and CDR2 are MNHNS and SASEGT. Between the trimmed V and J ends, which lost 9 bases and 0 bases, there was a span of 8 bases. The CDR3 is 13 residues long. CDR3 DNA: TGTGCCAGTGGGGGGGCAACTAATGAAAAACTGTTTTTT. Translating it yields CASGGATNEKLFF.

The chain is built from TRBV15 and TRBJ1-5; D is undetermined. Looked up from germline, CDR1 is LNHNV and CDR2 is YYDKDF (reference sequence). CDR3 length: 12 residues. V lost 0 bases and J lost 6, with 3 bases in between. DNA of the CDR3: TGTGCCACCAGCAGAGATATTCAGCCCCAGCATTTT. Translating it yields CATSRDIQPQHF.

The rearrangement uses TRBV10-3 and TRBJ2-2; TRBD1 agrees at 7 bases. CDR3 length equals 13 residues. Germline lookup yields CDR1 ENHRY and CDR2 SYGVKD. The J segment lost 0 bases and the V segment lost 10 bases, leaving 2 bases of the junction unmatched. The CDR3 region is CATQGANTGELFF. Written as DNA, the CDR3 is TGTGCCACCCAGGGGGCGAACACCGGGGAGCTGTTTTTT.

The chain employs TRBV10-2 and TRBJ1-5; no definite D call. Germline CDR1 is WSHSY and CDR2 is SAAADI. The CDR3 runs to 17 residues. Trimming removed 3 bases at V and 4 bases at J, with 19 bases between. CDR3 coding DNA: TGCGCCAGCAGTGAATCGATTGGTGGCTTAGGGAATCAGCCCCAGCATTTT. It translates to CASSESIGGLGNQPQHF.

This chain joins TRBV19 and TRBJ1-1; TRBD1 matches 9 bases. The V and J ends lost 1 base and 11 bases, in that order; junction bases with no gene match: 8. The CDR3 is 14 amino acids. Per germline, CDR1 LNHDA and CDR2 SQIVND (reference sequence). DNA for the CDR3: TGTGCCAGTAGTATAGCATGGACAGGGGTCGAGGCTTTCTTT. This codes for CASSIAWTGVEAFF.